These 8 T cell receptor beta chains share one sample of origin, sequenced in a study of T-cell reconstitution after alpha-beta-depleted transplantation in children. Using unique molecular identifiers, the investigators prepared the TCRbeta library. MiXCR, run by TCRdb on the PCR reads, gives a single entry per CDR3 protein. The sample shows about 400,000 distinct CDR3 sequences, roughly 21% of them seen only once. The starting material was PBMCs from the stem cell graft donor, obtained from the stem cell graft. Receptor source: a human donor who donated a stem cell graft to a child with acute myeloid leukemia.

This clonotype was observed a few times. V and J are TRBV24-1 and TRBJ2-1, with 10 nucleotides matching TRBD1. CDR1 KGHDR and CDR2 SFDVKD come from the germline V gene. There are 16 residues in the CDR3. The ends lost 5 bases at V and 8 bases at J; junction bases unmatched: 11. The CDR3 sequence: CATSVRPGQGRDEQFF. CDR3 in DNA: TGTGCCACCAGTGTCCGACCGGGACAGGGGCGCGATGAGCAGTTCTTC.

This clonotype was observed many times. The V call is TRBV20-1, the J call TRBJ2-5; D gene uncertain. The CDR3 covers 14 residues. Trimming stripped 2 bases from V and 1 base from J, with 11 bases between. Germline values: CDR1 DFQATT, CDR2 SNEGSKA (reference sequence). CDR3 region: CSARSALAQETQYF. The CDR3 nucleotides are TGCAGTGCTAGATCCGCTCTCGCCCAAGAGACCCAGTACTTC.

J is TRBJ1-1 and V is TRBV7-9, with 8 nucleotides matching TRBD1. Germline-derived CDR1 and CDR2 are SEHNR and FQNEAQ (reference sequence). The CDR3 totals 15 residues. The ends lost 6 bases at V and 2 bases at J; junction bases unmatched: 8. The CDR3 spells CASSTDREFNTEAFF. The DNA of the CDR3 is TGTGCCAGCAGTACGGACAGGGAGTTCAACACTGAAGCTTTCTTT.

The chain links TRBV28 to TRBJ1-1; D gene ambiguous. The germline V gene encodes CDR1 MDHEN and CDR2 SYDVKM. The ends were cut back, 7 bases at V and 5 bases at J, with 20 bases in the middle. The CDR3 covers 15 residues. The CDR3 is CASNTEGFSRTEAFF. The CDR3 DNA sequence: TGTGCCAGCAATACCGAGGGTTTTAGTCGAACTGAAGCTTTCTTT. Drawing the rest from reference TRBV28 and TRBJ1-1, the complete variable domain is DVKVTQSSRYLVKRTGEKVFLECVQDMDHENMFWYRQDPGLGLRLIYFSYDVKMKEKGDIPEGYSVSREKKERFSLILESASTNQTSMYLCASNTEGFSRTEAFFGQGTRLTVV.

V gene TRBV24-1 combines with J gene TRBJ2-5; 10 bases fit TRBD2. Germline CDR1 is KGHDR and CDR2 is SFDVKD. The CDR3 spans 16 residues. The V gene end was trimmed by 0 bases and the J gene end by 0 bases; junction bases not matched to a gene: 0. In DNA form, the CDR3 reads TGTGCCACCAGTGATTTGACTAGCGGGGACCAAGAGACCCAGTACTTC. Its translation is CATSDLTSGDQETQYF.

J is TRBJ2-7 and V is TRBV20-1, with D tentatively TRBD1 or TRBD2 (5 bases each). Per germline, CDR1 DFQATT and CDR2 SNEGSKA (reference sequence). This CDR3 has 14 residues. Trimming stripped 5 bases from V and 4 bases from J, with 18 bases between. The CDR3 protein is CSAAGATGRYEQYF. CDR3 nucleotide sequence: TGCAGTGCTGCCGGGGCAACCGGGCGGTACGAGCAGTACTTC.

V is TRBV7-9 and J is TRBJ2-3, with TRBD2 identical over 9 bases. J gave up 1 base and V 6 bases, and 8 bases lay outside the gene matches. This CDR3 spans 16 amino acids. The germline V gene encodes CDR1 SEHNR and CDR2 FQNEAQ (reference sequence). Written as DNA, the CDR3 is TGTGCCAGCAGGCCCCTAGCGGGGACGGGCACAGATACGCAGTATTTT. Translating it yields CASRPLAGTGTDTQYF. The whole variable domain, filled in from reference TRBV7-9 and TRBJ2-3, reads DTGVSQNPRHKITKRGQNVTFRCDPISEHNRLYWYRQTLGQGPEFLTYFQNEAQLEKSRLLSDRFSAERPKGSFSTLEIQRTEQGDSAMYLCASRPLAGTGTDTQYFGPGTRLTVL.

This clonotype was recorded a few times. CDR3 protein: CASSHQGDWAGELFF. CDR3 nucleotide sequence: TGTGCCAGCAGCCATCAGGGGGATTGGGCCGGGGAGCTGTTTTTT. V and J are TRBV5-5 and TRBJ2-2; TRBD1 matches 7 bases. There are 15 residues in the CDR3. Trimming took 4 bases from V and 6 from J; bases not matched to a gene: 9. In germline, CDR1 is SGHKS, CDR2 YYEKEE (reference sequence).